This TCR beta chain was sequenced for a study of blood T cell repertoires in COVID-19. Across the study: Acute and convalescent COVID-19 samples came from the United States, Italy and Spain.

The germline V gene has CDR1 MNHEY and CDR2 SMNVEV (reference sequence). CDR3 length: 13 residues. Deletions cut 5 bases from V and 0 bases from J, with 7 bases between. Per the original data handling: Reference gene primer amplification gave nucleated cell count estimates. The repertoire was sequenced with immunoSEQ multiplex PCR; TCRdb's copy has only in-frame clones and lacks some. V and J calls and clone size come straight from that table; D and trimming were deduced from the DNA. The sample yields fewer than 200,000 clones, roughly nine tenths seen once. This chain uses TRBV27 with TRBJ1-1; unclear D gene. Source material: peripheral blood. This clonotype originated in a man between 60 and 75 years old with acute or convalescent COVID-19. CDR3: CASSLVMNTEAFF. CDR3 bases: TGTGCCAGCAGTCTAGTCATGAACACTGAAGCTTTCTTT.